This passage covers 30 T cell receptor beta chains from one sample sequenced in a study of regulatory T cells in long-lasting Graves disease. The time point is: newly diagnosed GD, antithyroid drugs for less than 3 months. Scientists built the TCR library using RNA that was extracted from PBMCs. CDR3-region Arm-PCR and iRepertoire HTBI primers produced the TCR beta libraries. MiXCR, run by TCRdb on the multiplex PCR reads, gives a single entry per CDR3 protein. Of about 350,000 distinct CDR3 sequences listed, 16% are singletons. The sample also formed part of further work on T cells in Graves' hyperthyroidism and ophthalmopathy.

The source material was peripheral blood mononuclear cells (PBMCs), sampled at new diagnosis, from a patient treated with antithyroid drugs. The receptor source for this set is a woman between 18 and 30 years old with Graves disease.

The chain recombines TRBV6-1 with TRBJ1-2, with TRBD1 as a possible D gene (5 bases). CDR1 and CDR2 from the germline V gene are MNHNS and SASEGT. V was shortened by 8 bases and J by 5 bases, with 9 bases between the two germline ends. CDR3 size: 11 residues. In DNA, the CDR3 is TGTGCCAGCCCCCGGGGGTATGGCTACACCTTC. It codes for CASPRGYGYTF.

The chain is built from TRBV2 and TRBJ1-2; 10 bases align to TRBD1. The CDR3 totals 20 residues. CDR1 is SNHLY and CDR2 is FYNNEI in the germline V gene. With V trimmed by 3 bases and J by 2 bases, 18 bases remained unmatched. CDR3 residues: CASSDRVHRSGTGENYGYTF. The DNA for the CDR3 is TGTGCCAGCAGTGACAGAGTCCATCGGTCCGGGACAGGGGAAAACTATGGCTACACCTTC.

This clonotype was seen repeatedly, ten times or more. This chain links TRBV10-3 with TRBJ2-7, with 7 positions matching TRBD2. CDR1 is ENHRY and CDR2 is SYGVKD in the germline V gene. The CDR3 sequence is 12 residues long. V trimming: 6 bases; J trimming: 7 bases; junction bases outside the gene matches: 6. CDR3 amino acids: CAISRTRYEQYF. In DNA, the CDR3 is TGTGCCATCAGCCGGACTAGATATGAGCAGTACTTC.

In this sample, this clonotype turned up many times. The chain couples TRBV20-1 to TRBJ1-5; no definite D call. The CDR3 totals 11 residues. Germline lookup yields CDR1 DFQATT and CDR2 SNEGSKA (reference sequence). V was clipped by 8 bases and J by 2 bases, with 7 bases between them. The CDR3 DNA follows: TGCAGTTCCGGTGGCAATCAGCCCCAGCATTTT. Protein: CSSGGNQPQHF.

This clonotype has more than one count but fewer than ten. The chain joins TRBV5-4 to TRBJ2-2; D perhaps matches TRBD1 (6 bases). V gave up 5 bases and J gave up 5 bases, with 19 bases separating them. Germline V lookup: CDR1 SGHNT, CDR2 YYREEE (reference sequence). This CDR3 is built from 16 residues. CDR3 nucleotide sequence: TGTGCCAGCAGTCGTAATACAGGGTCAGGAACCGGGGAGCTGTTTTTT. It encodes CASSRNTGSGTGELFF.

Remarks on this clonotype: A much bigger clone sits one base away, suggesting this may be a read error. This chain links TRBV28 with TRBJ2-1, with D possibly TRBD2 on 6 matching bases. Germline lookup yields CDR1 MDHEN and CDR2 SYDVKM. The V gene lost 2 bases and the J gene lost 10 bases, with 18 bases spanning the gap. The CDR3 consists of 15 residues. The CDR3 region has the DNA TGTGCCAGCAGTTTAAGCGCGTCTCGGGAGAAAGAGCAGTTCTTC. Translating it yields CASSLSASREKEQFF.

This clonotype was seen ten or more times. The chain combines TRBV5-1 with TRBJ2-1, with 7 bases matching TRBD1. Per germline, CDR1 SGHRS and CDR2 YFSETQ. J gave up 1 base and V 4 bases, and 5 bases lay outside the gene matches. This CDR3 contains 15 residues. The DNA for the CDR3 is TGCGCCAGCAGCCCCGGACAGGAGTCCTACAATGAGCAGTTCTTC. Translated, it gives CASSPGQESYNEQFF.

This clonotype was detected many times. This CDR3 reads CASSLLGTQYF. For the CDR3, the DNA is TGTGCCAGCAGTTTACTGGGTACGCAGTATTTT. The J gene is TRBJ2-3, the V gene TRBV12-3 or TRBV12-4; D gene uncertain. The CDR3 has 11 amino acids. Trimming stripped 2 bases from V and 8 bases from J, with 5 bases between.

A remark on this clonotype: The CDR3 does not end in the conserved phenylalanine or tryptophan, so this is likely a read error. This rearrangement joins TRBV19 to TRBJ2-1; possibly TRBD1 or TRBD2 for D (5 bases each). The V gene lost 7 bases and the J gene lost 4 bases, with 14 bases spanning the gap. Germline assignment: CDR1 LNHDA and CDR2 SQIVND (reference sequence). The CDR3 runs to 14 residues. CDR3 in amino acids: CASKGRALYNEQFS. The CDR3 DNA is TGTGCCAGTAAGGGGCGGGCGTTATACAATGAGCAGTTCTCC.

The chain uses TRBV12-3 or TRBV12-4 and TRBJ1-2; TRBD1 aligns across 8 bases. Trimming cost V 3 bases and J 2 bases; bases outside gene matches: 5. The CDR3 loop spans 15 amino acids. The CDR3, as DNA: TGTGCCAGCAGTTTTGAGACAGGGGAAAACTATGGCTACACCTTC. The encoded protein is CASSFETGENYGYTF.

V usage is TRBV7-2 and J usage is TRBJ1-1; D gene ambiguous. V gave up 5 bases and J gave up 4 bases, with 11 bases separating them. CDR3 length equals 13 residues. In germline, CDR1 is SGHTA, CDR2 FQGNSA. The CDR3 coding sequence is TGTGCCAGCAGCCCCCCGTCGTCCACTGAAGCTTTCTTT. This codes for CASSPPSSTEAFF.

This clonotype occurred a few times. J is TRBJ1-1 and V is TRBV19, with 10 nucleotides matching TRBD1. Per the germline V gene, CDR1 is LNHDA and CDR2 is SQIVND (reference sequence). This CDR3 has 15 residues. Trimming cost V 5 bases and J 4 bases; bases outside gene matches: 7. CDR3 in amino acids: CASSRDRGKGTEAFF. The CDR3 DNA reads TGTGCCAGTAGTCGGGACAGGGGAAAGGGCACTGAAGCTTTCTTT.

The V and J genes are TRBV6-1 and TRBJ2-1, with 11 nucleotides matching TRBD2. Germline trimming cut 10 bases from V and 13 bases from J; bases unmatched to any gene: 15. Germline V CDR1 and CDR2: MNHNS, SASEGT. This CDR3 contains 14 residues. CDR3 amino acids: CATEVGSGRAAQFF. The CDR3, as DNA: TGTGCCACGGAGGTGGGTAGCGGGAGGGCCGCTCAGTTCTTC.

This clonotype was picked up many times. This chain uses TRBV7-9 with TRBJ1-1, with D possibly TRBD1 on 5 matching bases. The V gene's germline CDR1 is SEHNR and CDR2 FQNEAQ (reference sequence). The length of the CDR3 is 15 residues. V lost 5 bases, J lost 1 base, and 14 bases lay in between. CDR3 residues: CASSAAGARNTEAFF. The DNA of the CDR3 is TGTGCCAGCAGCGCAGCCGGGGCCCGGAACACTGAAGCTTTCTTT.

The rearrangement links TRBV20-1 to TRBJ1-2; D perhaps matches TRBD1 (6 bases). Germline CDR1 reads DFQATT; CDR2 reads SNEGSKA (reference sequence). CDR3 length: 12 amino acids. V was cut by 5 bases and J by 12 bases, with 19 bases left in between. Here the CDR3 reads CSALGHRDVDTF. The CDR3 DNA follows: TGCAGTGCTCTGGGACACAGGGACGTCGACACCTTC.

This clonotype was detected a few times. A far larger clone is off by one base, so a read error is likely. The chain joins TRBV28 to TRBJ2-1, with D tentatively TRBD2 (5 bases). The J call is uncertain, as TRBJ2-5 better fits the DNA end. Per the germline V gene, CDR1 is MDHEN and CDR2 is SYDVKM. CDR3 length: 14 residues. CDR3 nucleotides: TGTGCCGGCAGCCAAACAAGGACGGGGGAGACCCAGTACTTC. This codes for CAGSQTRTGETQYF.

Many counts were recorded for this clonotype. This chain connects TRBV28 to TRBJ1-1; no firm D call. The CDR3 is 18 residues long. Trimming left V 3 bases short and J 0 bases short, with 20 bases between. Germline V CDR1 and CDR2: MDHEN, SYDVKM. The CDR3 spells CASSFLGWSAQVNTEAFF. As DNA, the CDR3 is TGTGCCAGCAGTTTTTTGGGTTGGTCAGCGCAAGTGAACACTGAAGCTTTCTTT.

V is TRBV24-1 and J is TRBJ2-1, with 12 bases matching TRBD2. Trimming at V came to 3 bases and at J to 9 bases, leaving 5 bases not matched to a gene. The CDR3 has 15 residues. The germline V gene encodes CDR1 KGHDR and CDR2 SFDVKD. CDR3 bases: TGTGCCACCAGTGATCAACTAGCGGGGGGCCGTGAGCAGTTCTTC. The encoded protein is CATSDQLAGGREQFF.

There are many counts of this clonotype. CDR3 protein: CASSQGPSGANVLTF. The CDR3 coding sequence is TGTGCCAGCAGCCAAGGGCCATCTGGGGCCAACGTCCTGACTTTC. V is TRBV3-1 and J is TRBJ2-6; D not certain. This CDR3 is built from 15 residues. Germline lookup yields CDR1 LGHDT and CDR2 YNNKEL (reference sequence). V was trimmed by 1 base and J by 1 base, leaving 5 bases between them.

The chain links TRBV25-1 to TRBJ1-4; 8 bases match TRBD1. This CDR3 comprises 14 residues. Germline trimming cut 7 bases from V and 6 bases from J; bases unmatched to any gene: 7. Per germline, CDR1 MGHDK and CDR2 SYGVNS. In nucleotides, the CDR3 is TGTGCCAGCACTAAGACAGGGGAATATGAAAAACTGTTTTTT. Protein: CASTKTGEYEKLFF.

This sequence joins TRBV11-3 and TRBJ1-2, with TRBD1 identical over 10 bases. The CDR3 length is 14 residues. Trimming removed 3 bases from V and 7 bases from J; junction bases left unmatched: 5. CDR1 is SGHNT, CDR2 YENEEA, per germline. CDR3 in amino acids: CASSFAGQGGGYTF. DNA for the CDR3: TGTGCCAGCAGCTTCGCCGGACAGGGGGGTGGCTACACCTTC.

This clonotype occurred many times. V and J are TRBV5-1 and TRBJ2-7, with D unclear. Trimming pared 7 bases from V and 6 bases from J, leaving 14 bases between. This CDR3 comprises 12 residues. Germline V gene data show CDR1 as SGHRS and CDR2 as YFSETQ. For the CDR3, the DNA is TGCGCCAGCGCCCCGGATTCGGTCGAGCAGTACTTC. Its protein is CASAPDSVEQYF.

This clonotype was seen repeatedly, ten times or more. This chain connects TRBV20-1 to TRBJ2-3; 13 bases fit TRBD2. Trimming at V came to 5 bases and at J to 7 bases, leaving 9 bases not matched to a gene. CDR3 size: 15 residues. CDR1 is DFQATT and CDR2 is SNEGSKA in the germline V gene (reference sequence). The CDR3 sequence: CSASKLAGGTHTQYF. In nucleotides, the CDR3 is TGCAGTGCTTCCAAACTAGCGGGGGGGACCCATACGCAGTATTTT.

The V gene is TRBV5-1, the J gene TRBJ1-5, with 8 bases fitting TRBD1. Germline CDR1 and CDR2: SGHRS and YFSETQ. The CDR3 contains 16 residues. Trimming removed 4 bases from V and 6 bases from J; junction bases left unmatched: 12. This CDR3 is CASSPNGQGAGQPQHF. The CDR3 DNA is TGCGCCAGCAGCCCCAACGGCCAGGGGGCGGGTCAGCCCCAGCATTTT.

This clonotype was counted many times. This rearrangement joins TRBV11-2 to TRBJ2-7; 10 bases line up with TRBD2. The germline CDR1 and CDR2 sequences are SGHAT and FQNNGV. CDR3 length equals 14 residues. V dropped 1 base and J dropped 3; count of bases not matched to a gene: 0. In DNA form, the CDR3 reads TGTGCCAGCAGCTTAGTAGCGGGGGGCTACGAGCAGTACTTC. Protein: CASSLVAGGYEQYF.

V is TRBV10-3 and J is TRBJ1-5, with D unclear. This CDR3 spans 14 amino acids. Trimming removed 0 bases from V and 5 bases from J, with 8 bases in between. From germline, CDR1 is ENHRY and CDR2 SYGVKD. The CDR3: CAISESRSDQPQHF. The CDR3 nucleotides read TGTGCCATCAGTGAGTCGAGGTCAGATCAGCCCCAGCATTTT.

This clonotype was recorded many times. V gene TRBV2 combines with J gene TRBJ1-2; D gene ambiguous. The CDR3 has 13 amino acids. The germline V gene has CDR1 SNHLY and CDR2 FYNNEI. V shed 4 bases and J shed 11 bases, with 17 bases lying between them. DNA of the CDR3: TGTGCCAGCAGTGCCCGAGATCCGGACTCTTACACCTTC. Amino acid sequence: CASSARDPDSYTF.

This chain joins TRBV2 and TRBJ2-7, with 10 bases matching TRBD2. CDR1 and CDR2 from the germline V gene are SNHLY and FYNNEI. V shed 6 bases, J shed 4 bases, and the junction held 6 bases outside the gene matches. This CDR3 contains 14 residues. Here the CDR3 DNA reads TGTGCCAGCAGAGCCGGGACTAGCGATTACGAGCAGTACTTC. Translated, it gives CASRAGTSDYEQYF.

There are many counts of this clonotype. The chain employs TRBV28 and TRBJ2-5; D may match TRBD1 or TRBD2 (5 bases each). The CDR3 has 14 residues. Trimming pared 2 bases from V and 4 bases from J, leaving 11 bases between. CDR1 MDHEN and CDR2 SYDVKM come from the germline V gene. The CDR3 protein is CASSLPLGGETQYF. CDR3 in DNA: TGTGCCAGCAGTTTACCCCTTGGGGGAGAGACCCAGTACTTC.

The J gene is TRBJ1-2, the V gene TRBV11-2; 8 nucleotides line up with TRBD1. Trimming took 6 bases from V and 6 from J; bases not matched to a gene: 6. The germline gives CDR1 SGHAT, CDR2 FQNNGV. The CDR3 spans 13 residues. For the CDR3, the DNA is TGTGCCAGCAGTCCAGGGGGCGCGAATGGCTACACCTTC. Translating gives CASSPGGANGYTF. The full variable domain, completed using reference TRBV11-2 and TRBJ1-2, is EAGVAQSPRYKIIEKRQSVAFWCNPISGHATLYWYQQILGQGPKLLIQFQNNGVVDDSQLPKDRFSAERLKGVDSTLKIQPAKLEDSAVYLCASSPGGANGYTFGSGTRLTVV.